Listed below are T cell receptor beta chains from one sample, sequenced in a study of T-cell memory formation after mild COVID-19. TCRdb reprocessed the 5' RACE reads with MiXCR, giving one entry per CDR3 protein. The sample contains hundreds of thousands of distinct CDR3 sequences, roughly 13% of which appear only once. The material sequenced was PBMCs or a T cell subset sorted from them (not recorded which). Every receptor here comes from a man aged 18 to 30 who had mild COVID-19 (a few samples of this study predate the infection). Cell type and time point are not known. Each CDR3 is given with its conserved first and last residue. D genes are given only for firm matches. Clone size is shown for a subset of rows, as once, few, many or a class of expanded clone.

>TRBV7-2|TRBD1|TRBJ2-2|many
TGTGCCAGCAGCTTAGTCGGGAGACAGGGGTACACCGGGGAGCTGTTTTTT
CASSLVGRQGYTGELFF
>TRBV10-3|-|TRBJ2-1|-
TGTGCCATCAGTGACAGGGGTCAGGACAATGAGCAGTTCTTC
CAISDRGQDNEQFF
>TRBV5-4|TRBD2|TRBJ2-1|-
TGTGCCAGCACCACGGGACTAGCGGGGGCCTCAGGGTACAATGAGCAGTTCTTC
CASTTGLAGASGYNEQFF
>TRBV4-2|TRBD1|TRBJ1-1|few
TGTGCCAGCAGCCAAGCGTTGACAGGGGGCGCGGCTGAAGCTTTCTTT
CASSQALTGGAAEAFF
>TRBV5-1|-|TRBJ2-2|few
TGCGCCAGCAGTCAAGACAGGGAGGCCGGGGAGCTGTTTTTT
CASSQDREAGELFF
>TRBV3-1|-|TRBJ1-4|few
TGTGCCAGCAGCCAAGTATTCTTCGAAAAACTGTTTTTT
CASSQVFFEKLFF
>TRBV6-5|-|TRBJ2-2|many
TGTGCCAGCAGTTACTTGGGCGCCGGGGAGCTGTTTTTT
CASSYLGAGELFF
>TRBV12-3/TRBV12-4|-|TRBJ2-3|few
TGTGCCAGCGCTGACGGTCGGTTCACAGATACGCAGTATTTT
CASADGRFTDTQYF
>TRBV7-8|TRBD2|TRBJ2-3|few
TGTGCCAGCAGCTTAAGTGCGGCGGGGGGCATTGGAGATACGCAGTATTTT
CASSLSAAGGIGDTQYF
>TRBV28|-|TRBJ1-1|few
TGTGCCAGCAGTTCGGGCGGGCCCACAGGGACTGAAGCTTTCTTT
CASSSGGPTGTEAFF
>TRBV4-1|-|TRBJ1-2|few
TGCGCCAGCAGCCAAGTTGCCGCCAGCCTCTATGGCTACACCTTC
CASSQVAASLYGYTF
>TRBV19|TRBD2|TRBJ2-5|-
TGTGCTCGGGCGGGGGTGGACCAAGAGACCCAGTACTTC
CARAGVDQETQYF
>TRBV29-1|-|TRBJ2-3|many
TGCAGCGTTAACGGCGGGGCAAGCACAGATACGCAGTATTTT
CSVNGGASTDTQYF
>TRBV20-1|TRBD2|TRBJ2-3|-
TGCAGTGCTAGAGATCAGCGGGGGGGAGGAGATACGCAGTATTTT
CSARDQRGGGDTQYF
>TRBV4-2|-|TRBJ2-5|many
TGTGCCAGCAGCCTTAAGCCGGGTTACCAAGAGACCCAGTACTTC
CASSLKPGYQETQYF
>TRBV5-1|-|TRBJ1-1|-
TGCGCCAGCAGCTTGCCAGGGATGCAACCTGAAGCTTTCTTT
CASSLPGMQPEAFF
>TRBV9|-|TRBJ1-1|few
TGTGCCAGCAGCGCCCTGGGGGGCGACCTGAACACTGAAGCTTTCTTT
CASSALGGDLNTEAFF
>TRBV4-3|-|TRBJ2-2|-
TGCGCCAGCAGCCAAGATGAGGGTTCGGCCGGGGAGCTGTTTTTT
CASSQDEGSAGELFF
>TRBV7-9|TRBD1|TRBJ2-3|-
TGTGCCAGCAGCTTTTGGGACAGGCGCCATACGCAGTATTTT
CASSFWDRRHTQYF
>TRBV10-3|-|TRBJ2-1|-
TGTGCCATCAGTGGGCAGGGCAATGAGCAGTTCTTC
CAISGQGNEQFF
>TRBV12-3/TRBV12-4|-|TRBJ1-6|-
TGTGCCAGCAGTTTGAGGGGGTTTAATTCACCCCTCCACTTT
CASSLRGFNSPLHF
>TRBV20-1|-|TRBJ2-2|-
TGCAGTGCTAGCCGGACAGGGAGGGACACCGGGGAGCTGTTTTTT
CSASRTGRDTGELFF
>TRBV27|-|TRBJ2-7|few
TGTGCCAGCAGGCCGGGACTGAGCTCCTACGAGCAGTACTTC
CASRPGLSSYEQYF
>TRBV7-2|TRBD1|TRBJ2-5|-
TGTGCCAGCAGTTACGACAGGGTCCGACAAGAGACCCAGTACTTC
CASSYDRVRQETQYF
>TRBV5-1|-|TRBJ2-7|many
TGCGCCAGCAGCTCCCGGGACTGGGACTCCTACGAGCAGTACTTC
CASSSRDWDSYEQYF
>TRBV5-1|-|TRBJ2-1|-
TGCGCCAGCAGCTTGGATTCAGGTGAGCAGTTCTTC
CASSLDSGEQFF
>TRBV28|TRBD2|TRBJ2-1|-
TGTGCCAGCAACCCAGGGGCGGGGGGGCGCAATGAGCAGTTCTTC
CASNPGAGGRNEQFF
>TRBV20-1|-|TRBJ2-2|few
TGCAGTGCTAGAGACAGGGAGTCCGGGGAGCTGTTTTTT
CSARDRESGELFF
>TRBV4-1|-|TRBJ1-4|-
TGCGCCAGCAGCCCGCAGGGAGCGGCTAATGAAAAACTGTTTTTT
CASSPQGAANEKLFF
>TRBV19|-|TRBJ2-3|-
TGTGCCAGTAGTATGGATAGCACAGATACGCAGTATTTT
CASSMDSTDTQYF
>TRBV10-2|-|TRBJ2-4|many
TGCGCCAGCAGTGATTACATTTGGCAGATTCAGTACTTC
CASSDYIWQIQYF
>TRBV12-3/TRBV12-4|-|TRBJ1-5|few
TGTGCCAGCAGTTTATCCGGGTGGTCTGGGTATAGCAATCAGCCCCAGCATTTT
CASSLSGWSGYSNQPQHF
>TRBV4-3|-|TRBJ2-7|-
TGCGCCAGCAGCCAAGACTCAGGCGACTACTACGAGCAGTACTTC
CASSQDSGDYYEQYF
>TRBV29-1|-|TRBJ1-3|few
TGCAGCGCGGGGGGGACTGGAAACACCATATATTTT
CSAGGTGNTIYF
>TRBV2|-|TRBJ2-5|few
TGTGCCAGCAGCACCAGGGACTCGATGGTCTACAGGACCCAGTACTTC
CASSTRDSMVYRTQYF
>TRBV14|-|TRBJ1-2|-
TGTGCCGTGTCGCAGGGGAGATGGTCTGCGGGGAACTATGGCTACACCTTC
CAVSQGRWSAGNYGYTF
>TRBV4-1|-|TRBJ2-7|few
TGCGCCAGCAGCCAGCAGGGAGTGAGAGAGCAGTACTTC
CASSQQGVREQYF
>TRBV7-9|TRBD2|TRBJ2-3|few
TGTGCCAGCGAGACTAGCGGGGGGGCAGGAGATACGCAGTATTTT
CASETSGGAGDTQYF
>TRBV6-2/TRBV6-3|-|TRBJ1-2|few
TGTGCCAGCAGTTACTCGCCCGGGGTCGCCACCTTC
CASSYSPGVATF
>TRBV7-8|-|TRBJ2-2|-
TGTGCCAGCAGCTGGGACTTCAACCATCTCACCGGGGAGCTGTTTTTT
CASSWDFNHLTGELFF
>TRBV18|-|TRBJ1-2|few
TGTGCCAGCTCGAAGGGGACATTCAGAGATGGCTACACCTTC
CASSKGTFRDGYTF
>TRBV5-1|-|TRBJ2-2|many
TGCGCCAGCAGCTTGCCCCTCCGGCCGTGGCTGTTTTTT
CASSLPLRPWLFF
>TRBV6-6|-|TRBJ1-2|few
TGTGCCAGCAGTTACATGGGGCCTGACTATGGCTACACCTTC
CASSYMGPDYGYTF
>TRBV12-3/TRBV12-4|-|TRBJ2-5|many
TGTGCCAGCGGGGCCCGGCTACAAGAGACCCAGTACTTC
CASGARLQETQYF
>TRBV7-2|TRBD1|TRBJ1-2|few
TGTGCCAGCAGCCTGGGGGGGACAGTCTATGGCTACACCTTC
CASSLGGTVYGYTF
>TRBV7-9|-|TRBJ2-5|-
TGTGCCAGCCTAGAAGCGAGGGTCGGGGTACAAAAGGAGACCCAGTACTTC
CASLEARVGVQKETQYF
>TRBV5-1|-|TRBJ1-2|few
TGCGCCAGCAGCCCCGGGGCGTCTAACTATGGCTACACCTTC
CASSPGASNYGYTF
>TRBV27|TRBD2|TRBJ2-5|-
TGTGCCAGCAGTAAGGGACTAGCGGGGGGGCCAGAGACCCAGTACTTC
CASSKGLAGGPETQYF
>TRBV7-2|TRBD2|TRBJ2-2|-
TGTGCCAGCAGCTTAGGCCCCAGCGGGGGGCTCTCCGGGGAGCTGTTTTTT
CASSLGPSGGLSGELFF
>TRBV3-1|TRBD2|TRBJ2-1|-
TGTGCCAGCAGCCCGGTCGGTAGCGGGGGGGCCAGGGGTAATGAGCAGTTCTTC
CASSPVGSGGARGNEQFF
>TRBV2|TRBD2|TRBJ2-5|-
TGTGCCAGCAGTGAATGGGATAGCGGGGCCGAGACCCAGTACTTC
CASSEWDSGAETQYF
>TRBV28|-|TRBJ2-3|-
TGTGCCAGCAGTCCCGTACGGGCGACAGACACAGATACGCAGTATTTT
CASSPVRATDTDTQYF